These 26 T cell receptor beta chains share one sample of origin, sequenced in a study of identical twins listed by TCRdb under 2016. Libraries were made using 5' RACE. The sequencing machine was an Illumina HiSeq 2000. TCRdb itself trimmed the public reads at Q25 with fastp, ran MiXCR and retained productive beta chains. CDR3 protein sequences are deduplicated, and each keeps its most common genes and DNA. For this sample the table gives approximately 1.8 million distinct CDR3 sequences, of which more than 30% were detected only once. The top ten clones comprise about 0.27% of the sample. Sequencing was performed on cord blood. The receptors come from a newborn girl in good health.

V is TRBV6-1 and J is TRBJ2-7; tentatively, D is TRBD1 (5 bases). This CDR3 has 15 amino acids. V dropped 3 bases and J dropped 3 bases, with 15 bases sitting between them. Per the germline V gene, CDR1 is MNHNS and CDR2 is SASEGT. The CDR3 region is CASSDGAGQIYEQYF. The CDR3 bases are TGTGCCAGCAGTGACGGCGCAGGGCAAATCTACGAGCAGTACTTC.

About this clonotype itself: At one end, the junction sequence differs from germline, possibly due to a read error. This chain uses TRBV5-6 with TRBJ2-3, with TRBD2 identical over 9 bases. CDR1 is SGHDT and CDR2 is YYEEEE in the germline V gene. CDR3 size: 16 residues. The CDR3 spells CAGSHRLAVATDTQYF. CDR3 nucleotide sequence: TGTGCCGGCAGCCACCGACTAGCGGTCGCCACAGATACGCAGTATTTT.

In this sample, this clonotype turned up many times. This rearrangement joins TRBV6-1 to TRBJ2-7, with D perhaps TRBD1 (5 bases). The CDR3 contains 12 residues. The V end was cut by 10 bases, the J end by 0 bases, with 10 bases between. Germline V gives CDR1 MNHNS, CDR2 SASEGT. The CDR3 is CAMGQGSYEQYF. CDR3 bases: TGTGCCATGGGGCAGGGCTCCTACGAGCAGTACTTC.

The CDR3 sequence: CSARDHRVVYGYTF. The CDR3 DNA is TGCAGTGCTAGAGATCACAGGGTTGTATATGGCTACACCTTC. This chain links TRBV20-1 with TRBJ1-2; a weak D match, TRBD1 (6 bases). Trimming cost V 0 bases and J 5 bases, with 13 bases left between them. Germline assignment: CDR1 DFQATT and CDR2 SNEGSKA (reference sequence). CDR3 size: 14 residues.

The V and J genes are TRBV25-1 and TRBJ2-2; TRBD1 might be the D (6 bases). The CDR3 totals 14 residues. Germline V gene sequence: CDR1 MGHDK, CDR2 SYGVNS. Trimming shortened V by 3 bases and J by 4 bases, and 9 bases separated the two germline ends. The CDR3 DNA sequence: TGTGCCAGCAGTGAGAGGACAGCCACCGGGGAGCTGTTTTTT. Protein sequence: CASSERTATGELFF.

The CDR3 reads CASGLHERGALGGYTF. The CDR3 DNA reads TGTGCTAGTGGTTTGCATGAGAGGGGGGCCCTGGGAGGCTACACCTTC. J is TRBJ1-2 and V is TRBV12-5, with D perhaps TRBD1 (6 bases). The CDR3 spans 16 residues. Germline assignment: CDR1 LGHNT and CDR2 FRNRAP. Trimming pared 2 bases from V and 8 bases from J, leaving 21 bases between.

This clonotype was seen a handful of times. V is TRBV4-2 and J is TRBJ2-2, with 7 bases matching TRBD2. The CDR3 totals 13 residues. Germline loops: CDR1 LGHNA, CDR2 YNFKEQ. J was trimmed by 10 bases and V by 1 base; bases with no gene match: 3. The CDR3 sequence: CASSQGTRPELFF. CDR3 in DNA: TGTGCCAGCAGCCAAGGGACTAGGCCGGAGCTGTTTTTT.

J is TRBJ2-5 and V is TRBV3-1; unclear D gene. Germline V gene sequence: CDR1 LGHDT, CDR2 YNNKEL (reference sequence). Trimming took 3 bases from V and 1 from J, leaving 12 bases between them. The CDR3 runs 15 residues. The CDR3 sequence is CASSQGPSTQETQYF. The CDR3 DNA reads as TGTGCCAGCAGCCAGGGTCCCTCCACCCAAGAGACCCAGTACTTC.

The chain joins TRBV7-9 to TRBJ2-1; TRBD1 agrees at 8 bases. V lost 6 bases, J lost 0 bases, and 10 bases stayed unmatched. This CDR3 contains 17 residues. Germline CDR1 and CDR2: SEHNR and FQNEAQ (reference sequence). CDR3 amino acids: CASSPRHRGDSYNEQFF. The CDR3 DNA is TGTGCCAGCAGTCCTAGGCACAGGGGGGACTCCTACAATGAGCAGTTCTTC.

This clonotype was observed a handful of times. The chain links TRBV7-9 to TRBJ1-1; no firm D call. The CDR3 covers 10 residues. CDR1 is SEHNR and CDR2 is FQNEAQ in the germline V gene (reference sequence). V lost 3 bases and J 8 bases, leaving 4 bases between the germline ends. The CDR3 here is CASSFREAFF. CDR3 coding DNA: TGTGCCAGCAGCTTTAGGGAAGCTTTCTTT.

The rearrangement joins TRBV12-3 or TRBV12-4 to TRBJ2-3; TRBD1 is a possible D gene (5 bases). The V and J ends lost 7 bases and 5 bases respectively, with 16 bases between them. This CDR3 comprises 14 residues. In DNA form, the CDR3 reads TGTGCCAGCATCATAGGGGCCCGCGGAGATACGCAGTATTTT. It is translated as CASIIGARGDTQYF.

The chain has TRBV12-5 and TRBJ2-2, with 8 nucleotides matching TRBD1. J lost 6 bases, V lost 5 bases, and 5 bases had no gene match. Germline-derived CDR1 and CDR2 are LGHNT and FRNRAP. This CDR3 is built from 14 residues. Here the CDR3 reads CASGPGQGAGELFF. The CDR3 coding sequence is TGTGCTAGTGGTCCAGGACAGGGCGCCGGGGAGCTGTTTTTT.

The rearrangement links TRBV5-1 to TRBJ2-5, with TRBD2 as a possible D gene (7 bases). Trimming removed 1 base from V and 1 base from J, with 11 bases in between. Germline CDR1 is SGHRS and CDR2 is YFSETQ. CDR3 length: 15 residues. The CDR3 loop reads CASSLRGGGQETQYF. CDR3 DNA sequence: TGCGCCAGCAGCTTGAGGGGGGGTGGCCAAGAGACCCAGTACTTC. The full variable domain, its missing parts supplied by reference TRBV5-1 and TRBJ2-5, is KAGVTQTPRYLIKTRGQQVTLSCSPISGHRSVSWYQQTPGQGLQFLFEYFSETQRNKGNFPGRFSGRQFSNSRSEMNVSTLELGDSALYLCASSLRGGGQETQYFGPGTRLLVL.

The chain joins TRBV20-1 to TRBJ2-5, with 9 nucleotides matching TRBD2. The trim removed 0 bases at V and 11 bases at J, leaving 10 bases unmatched. The length of the CDR3 is 14 residues. Germline CDR1 DFQATT, CDR2 SNEGSKA (reference sequence). The CDR3 sequence: CSARDGTSLHEQYF. CDR3 sequence (DNA): TGCAGTGCTAGAGACGGGACTAGCCTTCATGAGCAGTACTTC.

V gene TRBV19 combines with J gene TRBJ1-5; D is unclear. The CDR3 loop spans 12 amino acids. Trimming removed 1 base from V and 4 bases from J, with 2 bases in between. Germline values: CDR1 LNHDA, CDR2 SQIVND (reference sequence). The CDR3 DNA sequence: TGTGCCAGTAGTATAGCAAATCAGCCCCAGCATTTT. Translating gives CASSIANQPQHF.

The chain is built from TRBV28 and TRBJ2-1, with a possible D match to TRBD2 (6 bases). Germline V gene sequence: CDR1 MDHEN, CDR2 SYDVKM. The V and J ends lost 3 bases and 4 bases respectively, with 22 bases between them. The CDR3 has 18 amino acids. The CDR3 loop reads CASSFAPDWGLAYNEQFF. As DNA, the CDR3 is TGTGCCAGCAGTTTTGCCCCTGACTGGGGACTGGCATACAATGAGCAGTTCTTC.

This clonotype showed up just a few times. The chain employs TRBV25-1 and TRBJ2-7, with TRBD1 as a possible D gene (6 bases). Germline-derived CDR1 and CDR2 are MGHDK and SYGVNS. The CDR3 totals 14 residues. V lost 2 bases to trimming and J lost 4 bases, with 12 bases between them. The CDR3 DNA reads TGTGCCAGCAGTGAAACAGGGTTTCTATACGAGCAGTACTTC. It codes for CASSETGFLYEQYF.

This clonotype came up once. J is TRBJ1-1 and V is TRBV30; unclear D gene. This CDR3 region has 12 residues. Germline CDR1 is GTSNPN and CDR2 is SVGIG (reference sequence). Trimming cost V 2 bases and J 1 base, with 5 bases left between them. The CDR3 bases are TGTGCCTGGAGTTCGGGGAACACTGAAGCTTTCTTT. Translated, it gives CAWSSGNTEAFF.

This clonotype showed up many times. The rearrangement uses TRBV27 and TRBJ2-7; D is unresolved. The CDR3 extends over 12 amino acids. Germline V lookup: CDR1 MNHEY, CDR2 SMNVEV (reference sequence). Trimming pared 5 bases from V and 4 bases from J, leaving 9 bases between. The CDR3 DNA sequence: TGTGCCAGCAGTCCCCACCAATACGAGCAGTACTTC. This encodes CASSPHQYEQYF.

This rearrangement joins TRBV20-1 to TRBJ1-5; a possible D gene is TRBD1 (6 bases). CDR3 length equals 14 residues. Germline lookup yields CDR1 DFQATT and CDR2 SNEGSKA (reference sequence). V gave up 0 bases and J gave up 7 bases, with 13 bases separating them. The CDR3 here is CSARDQSGAQPQHF. The CDR3 DNA follows: TGCAGTGCTAGAGATCAGTCAGGGGCCCAGCCCCAGCATTTT.

V gene TRBV20-1 combines with J gene TRBJ2-7, with TRBD2 matching 7 bases. The germline CDR1 and CDR2 sequences are DFQATT and SNEGSKA (reference sequence). This CDR3 region has 14 residues. With 4 bases clipped from V and 7 bases from J, the junction kept 13 bases outside the gene matches. The CDR3 DNA reads as TGCAGTGCTACAAGACTAGCCGCAGGTCGTGAGCAGTACTTC. Translating gives CSATRLAAGREQYF.

Only a few counts were recorded for this clonotype. The rearrangement uses TRBV20-1 and TRBJ2-4; 10 bases are shared with TRBD1. The CDR3 runs 13 residues. Germline V lookup: CDR1 DFQATT, CDR2 SNEGSKA (reference sequence). The trim removed 5 bases at V and 7 bases at J, leaving 5 bases unmatched. As DNA, the CDR3 is TGCAGTGCTGCGACAGGGGGCCGGAACATTCAGTACTTC. Translated: CSAATGGRNIQYF.

This clonotype has only a few counts. The gene calls are TRBV28 and TRBJ2-7, with TRBD2 matching over 8 bases. The J segment lost 1 base and the V segment lost 3 bases, leaving 8 bases of the junction unmatched. Germline V gene lookup returns CDR1 MDHEN and CDR2 SYDVKM. The CDR3 loop spans 16 amino acids. This CDR3 reads CASSFPPSGPSYEQYF. The CDR3 DNA follows: TGTGCCAGCAGTTTTCCCCCTAGCGGGCCGTCCTACGAGCAGTACTTC.

The CDR3 DNA is TGTGCCAGCAGTAGAACCGACAGGGGGCTAACCATGAACACTGAAGCTTTCTTT. Its protein is CASSRTDRGLTMNTEAFF. The chain employs TRBV2 and TRBJ1-1; 10 nucleotides align to TRBD1. The germline V gene has CDR1 SNHLY and CDR2 FYNNEI. The CDR3 is 18 amino acids. V lost 5 bases, J lost 0 bases, and 12 bases stayed unmatched.

This clonotype was detected a few times. This chain links TRBV5-1 with TRBJ2-3; D remains ambiguous. V lost 1 base and J 0 bases, leaving 12 bases between the germline ends. This CDR3 is 16 amino acids long. Germline CDR1 is SGHRS and CDR2 is YFSETQ. The CDR3 region has the DNA TGCGCCAGCAGCTTGAACAGACCCTCTAGCACAGATACGCAGTATTTT. This sequence encodes CASSLNRPSSTDTQYF.

The chain employs TRBV28 and TRBJ1-4; 9 positions match TRBD1. CDR1 MDHEN and CDR2 SYDVKM come from the germline V gene. The CDR3 totals 15 residues. Losses at the gene ends were 4 bases for V and 4 bases for J; bases not matched to a gene: 4. This chain's CDR3 is CASSWDRELNEKLFF. The CDR3 nucleotides read TGTGCCAGCAGTTGGGACAGGGAACTTAATGAAAAACTGTTTTTT.